This TCR beta chain was recovered during a study of neurological immune-mediated disorders. Trimming at V came to 0 bases and at J to 7 bases, leaving 12 bases not matched to a gene. Per the germline V gene, CDR1 is DFQATT and CDR2 is SNEGSKA (reference sequence). This CDR3 is 16 amino acids long. TCRdb re-analysed the 5' RACE reads in MiXCR, keeping a single row per CDR3 protein. The repertoire holds roughly 48,000 distinct CDR3 sequences, with roughly a quarter as singletons. The chain recombines TRBV20-1 with TRBJ2-7; 10 nucleotides align to TRBD1. This TCR came from a woman in her 70s in good health. The source material was PBMCs. CDR3: CSARDSSGTGAGEQYF. The CDR3 DNA reads TGCAGTGCTAGAGATTCCTCCGGGACAGGGGCCGGGGAGCAGTACTTC.